The clone carrying this T cell receptor (beta chain) was picked up many times. Its antigen is undetermined. These data come from a study of T-cell memory formation after mild COVID-19. The study, taken as a whole, reports: Second-wave clones peaking on day 37 lacked confirmed SARS-CoV-2 specificity. Contracting clones from day 15 to 85 showed balanced CD4/CD8; later expanders favored CD4+. Researchers found some responding clones in pre-infection memory, a sign that cross-reactive memory joined.

Per the germline V gene, CDR1 is GTSNPN and CDR2 is SVGIG (reference sequence). The CDR3 is made up of 16 amino acids. V lost 1 base to trimming and J lost 3 bases; unmatched junction nucleotides: 5. From the 5' RACE reads, TCRdb called clonotypes with MiXCR, one entry per CDR3 protein. The table records about 320,000 distinct CDR3 sequences, over 11% of them present only once. The sample taken for sequencing was PBMCs or a T cell subset sorted from them (not recorded which). The clonotype comes from a man younger than 35 who had mild COVID-19 (a few samples of this study predate the infection). Cell type and time point are not known. J is TRBJ2-1 and V is TRBV30; 11 bases fit TRBD2. The CDR3 DNA sequence: TGTGCCTGGAGTGGGCTAGCGGGGGGCGACTACAATGAGCAGTTCTTC. Its translation is CAWSGLAGGDYNEQFF.